This TCR beta chain was captured in a study of neurological immune-mediated disorders. Study results and limitations: Subjects shared no identical expanded-clone CDR3 amino acid sequences, suggesting private TCR-beta repertoires in all groups. HTLV-1-associated myelopathy displayed the greatest TCR clonal expansion, and multiple sclerosis exhibited the smallest, lower than that of healthy controls.

5'RACE generated cDNA with 10-nucleotide random UMIs. The output of every sequencing run, over 180 million TCR-beta sequences, came from 15-18 subjects. TCRdb called the 5' RACE reads again in MiXCR, with one record for every CDR3 protein. The sample consists of 50,000 or so distinct CDR3 sequences, 10% of them appearing once. This clonotype was seen many times. Its matching antigen is unknown. Germline CDR1 is SGHRS and CDR2 is YFSETQ. Unmatched junction bases numbered 14, after V lost 2 bases and J lost 2 bases. This CDR3 comprises 19 residues. The TCR sequence derives from a woman in her forties with HTLV-1-associated myelopathy (HAM/TSP). The sequenced sample was PBMCs. The V gene is TRBV5-1, the J gene TRBJ1-3, with 9 positions matching TRBD1. As DNA, the CDR3 is TGCGCCAGCAGCTTCTACCCTACCGGGACAGGGACCGCTGGAAACACCATATATTTT. Translation: CASSFYPTGTGTAGNTIYF.